This T cell receptor beta chain was captured by sequencing in a study of T cell changes during pregnancy in multiple sclerosis (dated by TCRdb to about 2019). About the full investigation: Changes in the T cell repertoire over the course of pregnancy were examined in this study in women with multiple sclerosis.

Library generation was performed with the immunoSEQ multiplex PCR assay. TCRdb obtained this table from immuneACCESS and retained in-frame rearrangements with V and J assigned. These tables miss some clones; where compared with another copy, unresolved V genes account for less than half of the shortfall, and the remainder is unexplained. This sample has some 110,000 clones in its table, and 85% to 95% of those were observed once. Of the sample, less than 2% falls within the top ten clones. CDR1 and CDR2, per the germline V gene (reference sequence), are SGHNT and YYREEE. The germline ends are 8 bases apart after V is trimmed by 4 bases and J by 4 bases. From cysteine to phenylalanine, the CDR3 is 12 amino acids long. Of all the DNA, just the CDR3 is kept, 36 bases in frame from base 1. This clone was seen only a few times. Which antigen it targets is not known. No quality values exist for individual bases; no much larger clone is one base distant.

The sequencing here drew on peripheral blood, taken after pregnancy. The sequence is built from TRBV5-4 and TRBJ1-1; confidence is insufficient to name the D gene. The clonotype originates from a female donor with multiple sclerosis, enrolled in a pregnancy study. The CDR3 region: CASSMGGTEAFF. The DNA sequence is given as TGTGCCAGCAGCATGGGCGGCACTGAAGCTTTCTTT.